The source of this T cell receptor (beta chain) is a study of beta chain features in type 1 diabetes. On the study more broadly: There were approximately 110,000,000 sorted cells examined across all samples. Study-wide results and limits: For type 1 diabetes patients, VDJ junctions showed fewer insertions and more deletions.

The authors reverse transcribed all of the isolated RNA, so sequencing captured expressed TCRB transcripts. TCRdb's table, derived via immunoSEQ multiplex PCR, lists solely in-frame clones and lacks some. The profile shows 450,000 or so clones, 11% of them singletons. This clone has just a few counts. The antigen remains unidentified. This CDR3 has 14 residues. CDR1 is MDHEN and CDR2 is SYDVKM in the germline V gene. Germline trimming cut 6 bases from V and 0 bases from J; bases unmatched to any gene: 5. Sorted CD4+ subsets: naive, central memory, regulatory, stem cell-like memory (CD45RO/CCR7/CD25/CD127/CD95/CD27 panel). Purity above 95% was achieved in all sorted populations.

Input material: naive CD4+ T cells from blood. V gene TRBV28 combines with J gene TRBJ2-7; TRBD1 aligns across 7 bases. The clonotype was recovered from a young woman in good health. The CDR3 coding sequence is TGTGCCAGCAGGATGACAGGGATCTCCTACGAGCAGTACGTC. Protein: CASRMTGISYEQYV.